A selection of T cell receptor beta chains follows, all from one sample in a study of CD8 T cells in Susac syndrome. From the immunoSEQ multiplex PCR reads, TCRdb called clonotypes with MiXCR, one entry per CDR3 protein. The sample includes approximately 150,000 distinct CDR3 sequences, 80% to 95% seen only once; the top ten take roughly 0.098%. Sample: CD4+ T cells from PBMCs. All receptors come from a human donor with multiple sclerosis. Both conserved end residues are part of each CDR3. The D gene is left open where the match is weak. Expanded clones get a size class; other rows say once, few or many, or leave the size out.

.	TRBV12-3/TRBV12-4	.	TRBJ1-1	CASSWGPLGAFF	TGTGCCAGCAGTTGGGGTCCTCTAGGAGCTTTCTTT
TRBD2	TRBV2	.	TRBJ2-1	CASATSGSPDEQFF	TGTGCCAGTGCGACTAGCGGGAGCCCTGATGAGCAGTTCTTC
.	TRBV6-5	.	TRBJ2-7	CASSYSGGVLYEQYF	TGTGCCAGCAGTTACTCAGGAGGGGTCCTCTACGAGCAGTACTTC
TRBD1	TRBV6-1	.	TRBJ1-6	CASSEDRGGSPLHF	TGTGCCAGCAGTGAGGACAGGGGAGGTTCACCCCTCCACTTT
.	TRBV7-8	.	TRBJ1-2	CASSRIRDGYTF	TGTGCCAGCAGCCGGATCAGGGATGGCTACACCTTC
TRBD2	TRBV6-5	.	TRBJ2-2	CASSYSRGGGRPGTGELFF	TGTGCCAGCAGTTACTCTCGTGGTGGCGGGAGGCCGGGCACCGGGGAGCTGTTTTTT
.	TRBV10-3	.	TRBJ2-5	CAISDHQKTQYF	TGTGCCATCAGTGACCACCAGAAGACCCAGTACTTC
.	TRBV7-9	.	TRBJ2-4	CASSWSPTGAKNIQYF	TGTGCCAGCAGCTGGAGTCCCACGGGGGCCAAAAACATTCAGTACTTC
TRBD1	TRBV27	.	TRBJ2-6	CASTHRGSGANVLTF	TGTGCCAGCACCCACAGGGGATCGGGGGCCAACGTCCTGACTTTC
TRBD2	TRBV4-2	.	TRBJ2-3	CASSSGTSGTSTDTQYF	TGTGCCAGCAGCTCGGGGACTAGCGGAACTAGCACAGATACGCAGTATTTT
.	TRBV7-8	.	TRBJ2-6	CASSRVRTSGANVLTF	TGTGCCAGCAGCCGAGTTAGGACCTCTGGGGCCAACGTCCTGACTTTC
TRBD1	TRBV2	.	TRBJ2-1	CASSYGTVKYNEQFF	TGTGCCAGCAGTTACGGGACAGTCAAGTACAATGAGCAGTTCTTC
.	TRBV5-1	.	TRBJ2-4	CASSLGLSENIQYF	TGCGCCAGCAGCTTGGGCCTTTCTGAAAACATTCAGTACTTC
.	TRBV28	.	TRBJ1-1	CASREGNTEAFF	TGTGCCAGCAGGGAGGGAAACACTGAAGCTTTCTTT
.	TRBV12-3/TRBV12-4	.	TRBJ1-5	CASRSGTQPQHF	TGTGCCAGCAGGTCCGGGACCCAGCCCCAGCATTTT
TRBD1	TRBV30	.	TRBJ1-5	CAWRTGANSNQPQHF	TGTGCCTGGAGGACAGGGGCGAATAGCAATCAGCCCCAGCATTTT
TRBD1	TRBV3-1	.	TRBJ2-2	CASSQEGGAWTGVTGELFF	TGTGCCAGCAGCCAAGAGGGGGGGGCGTGGACAGGGGTCACCGGGGAGCTGTTTTTT
.	TRBV10-3	once	TRBJ2-3	CAIRTGGTDTQYF	TGTGCCATCCGTACGGGGGGCACAGATACGCAGTATTTT
.	TRBV12-3/TRBV12-4	.	TRBJ1-1	CASSLVGAMGTEAFF	TGTGCCAGCAGTTTAGTTGGGGCCATGGGAACTGAAGCTTTCTTT
TRBD2	TRBV5-4	.	TRBJ2-3	CASSSPGTSGGRGSDTQYF	TGTGCCAGCAGCAGCCCCGGGACTAGCGGGGGGCGGGGGTCAGATACGCAGTATTTT
TRBD1	TRBV4-2	.	TRBJ2-3	CASSRMDRGRTDTQYF	TGTGCCAGCAGCCGCATGGACAGGGGGCGGACAGATACGCAGTATTTT
.	TRBV3-1	.	TRBJ2-2	CASSQDYGLNTGELFF	TGTGCCAGCAGCCAAGATTACGGATTGAACACCGGGGAGCTGTTTTTT
.	TRBV30	.	TRBJ1-1	CAWSRAAGTGAFF	TGTGCCTGGAGTCGGGCGGCAGGGACCGGCGCTTTCTTT
TRBD2	TRBV27	.	TRBJ2-1	CASSKSMGLAGGNNEQFF	TGTGCCAGCAGTAAATCAATGGGACTAGCGGGGGGGAACAATGAGCAGTTCTTC
.	TRBV6-1	.	TRBJ2-5	CASREGAGWFQETQYF	TGTGCCAGCAGGGAGGGGGCGGGGTGGTTCCAAGAGACCCAGTACTTC
TRBD1	TRBV20-1	.	TRBJ1-6	CSARMTGANSPLHF	TGCAGTGCTAGGATGACAGGGGCTAATTCACCCCTCCACTTT
TRBD1	TRBV12-3/TRBV12-4	.	TRBJ1-1	CASSLSRGAPNTEAFF	TGTGCCAGCAGCCTGTCCAGGGGGGCGCCGAACACTGAAGCTTTCTTT
TRBD1	TRBV4-3	.	TRBJ2-3	CASSQDSHPGQGITDTQYF	TGCGCCAGCAGCCAAGACTCCCACCCGGGACAGGGGATCACAGATACGCAGTATTTT
.	TRBV6-2/TRBV6-3	.	TRBJ2-1	CASSRIRHTYNEQFF	TGTGCCAGCAGCCGAATTCGCCATACCTACAATGAGCAGTTCTTC
.	TRBV4-1	once	TRBJ2-3	CASSQEERPSRDTQYF	TGCGCCAGCAGCCAAGAGGAGAGGCCGTCGCGAGATACGCAGTATTTT
.	TRBV4-1	.	TRBJ2-6	CASSHPGFPGANVLTF	TGCGCCAGCAGCCATCCAGGGTTCCCTGGGGCCAACGTCCTGACTTTC
.	TRBV6-5	.	TRBJ1-2	CASSYLQAGVGGYTF	TGTGCCAGCAGTTACTTACAGGCTGGGGTCGGTGGCTACACCTTC
TRBD1	TRBV6-5	.	TRBJ1-2	CASSLYTPGQGEYGYTF	TGTGCCAGCAGCTTATACACACCTGGACAGGGGGAATATGGCTACACCTTC
TRBD1	TRBV7-9	.	TRBJ1-4	CASSSGQANEKLFF	TGTGCCAGCAGTTCGGGACAGGCTAATGAAAAACTGTTTTTT
TRBD1	TRBV19	once	TRBJ1-2	CASSLIGQGDGYTF	TGTGCCAGTAGTTTAATTGGACAGGGCGACGGCTACACCTTC
.	TRBV20-1	.	TRBJ2-7	CSAKRDYEQYF	TGCAGCGCAAAGAGAGACTACGAGCAGTACTTC
.	TRBV20-1	.	TRBJ2-5	CSAREYHQETQYF	TGCAGTGCTAGAGAATATCACCAAGAGACCCAGTACTTC
.	TRBV28	.	TRBJ2-4	CASSHQTDFKNIQYF	TGTGCCAGCAGTCACCAGACGGACTTCAAAAACATTCAGTACTTC
.	TRBV5-1	.	TRBJ2-2	CASSGSGFYTGELFF	TGCGCCAGCAGCGGCAGCGGGTTTTACACCGGGGAGCTGTTTTTT
TRBD2	TRBV11-2	.	TRBJ2-5	CASSPSGQADQETQYF	TGTGCCAGCAGCCCTAGCGGCCAGGCAGATCAAGAGACCCAGTACTTC